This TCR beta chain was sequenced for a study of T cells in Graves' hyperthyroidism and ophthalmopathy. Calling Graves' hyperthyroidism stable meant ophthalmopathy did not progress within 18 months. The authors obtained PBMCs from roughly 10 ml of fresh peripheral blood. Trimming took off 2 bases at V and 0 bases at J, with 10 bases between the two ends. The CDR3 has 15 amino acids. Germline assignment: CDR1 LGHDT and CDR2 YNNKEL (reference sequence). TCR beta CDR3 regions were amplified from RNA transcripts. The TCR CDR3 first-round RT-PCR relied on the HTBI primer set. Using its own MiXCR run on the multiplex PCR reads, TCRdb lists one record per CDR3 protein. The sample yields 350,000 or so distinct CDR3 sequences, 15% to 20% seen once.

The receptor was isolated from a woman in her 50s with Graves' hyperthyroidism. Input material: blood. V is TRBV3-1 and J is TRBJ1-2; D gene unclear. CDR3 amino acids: CASSQHPQSNYGYTF. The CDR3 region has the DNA TGTGCCAGCAGCCAACACCCTCAATCTAACTATGGCTACACCTTC.